One sample yielded the 3 T cell receptor beta chains listed below, sequenced in a study of T cells in Graves' hyperthyroidism and ophthalmopathy. The investigators amplified TCR beta CDR3 regions from RNA transcripts. The HTBI primer set drove a first-round RT-PCR of the TCR CDR3. TCRdb called the multiplex PCR reads again in MiXCR, with one record for every CDR3 protein. The profile shows about 500,000 distinct CDR3 sequences, 46% of them singletons. The sequenced sample consisted of peripheral blood or thyroid tissue (not recorded which). The receptor set was obtained from an adult woman with Graves' disease, either hyperthyroidism or ophthalmopathy (not recorded which).

Only a few counts were recorded for this clonotype. The chain employs TRBV28 and TRBJ1-5; a weak D match, TRBD1 (5 bases). Germline CDR1 reads MDHEN; CDR2 reads SYDVKM. The CDR3 length is 14 residues. The germline V and J ends were trimmed by 11 bases and 5 bases, with 19 bases remaining between them. CDR3 protein: CAAGLRGGDQPQHF. In DNA, the CDR3 is TGTGCCGCAGGATTAAGGGGCGGGGATCAGCCCCAGCATTTT.

The chain recombines TRBV29-1 with TRBJ1-1; D might be TRBD1 (6 bases). CDR3 length equals 14 residues. Germline assignment: CDR1 SQVTM and CDR2 ANQGSEA. V was clipped by 8 bases and J by 1 base, with 17 bases between them. CDR3 loop: CSLRGGAENTEAFF. CDR3 DNA: TGCAGCTTAAGGGGGGGCGCGGAGAACACTGAAGCTTTCTTT.

This clonotype has more than one count but fewer than ten. This chain uses TRBV7-6 with TRBJ1-6; the D gene is possibly TRBD1 (5 bases). Trimming removed 1 base from V and 6 bases from J, with 7 bases in between. The CDR3 is 14 residues long. Germline CDR1 and CDR2: SGHVS and FNYEAQ. CDR3 region: CASSLVGVNSPLHF. In nucleotides, the CDR3 is TGTGCCAGCAGCTTAGTAGGGGTTAATTCACCCCTCCACTTT.